Listed below are T cell receptor beta chains from one sample, sequenced in a study of blood T cell repertoires in COVID-19. Here immunoSEQ multiplex PCR was the method, and the copy in TCRdb shows in-frame clones only, minus some. The repertoire consists of roughly 260,000 clones, with roughly nine tenths occurring once and the leading ten covering about 2.7%. Sequenced material: PBMCs or T cells enriched from blood (not recorded which). The receptor set was obtained from a young woman who had recovered from COVID-19. The CDR3 runs from the conserved cysteine through the conserved F or W. The order of the fields is D gene, clone size, J gene, V gene, CDR3 DNA, CDR3 protein. A D gene is named only where the DNA matches it firmly. Where a row states a size, it is once, few, many or the class of an expanded clone; other rows omit it.

TRBD2	-	TRBJ2-1	TRBV11-2	TGTGCCAGTGGGGGCCCAGCGGGAGCCTACAATGAGCAGTTCTTC	CASGGPAGAYNEQFF
TRBD2	-	TRBJ2-1	TRBV24-1	TGTGCCACCAGTGGGCGGGGGGGGAGGACGTCCTACAATGAGCAGTTCTTC	CATSGRGGRTSYNEQFF
-	few	TRBJ1-5	TRBV2	TGTGCCAGCAGTGTCATTAGCAATCAGCCCCAGCATTTT	CASSVISNQPQHF
-	-	TRBJ1-4	TRBV4-2	TGTGCCAGCAGCCAAGATCAGGGTGCCAGCTCAAAACTGTTTTTT	CASSQDQGASSKLFF
TRBD2	-	TRBJ2-5	TRBV9	TGTGCCAGCAGCGCCGGACCGCTGACTAGCGGGCAAGAGACCCAGTACTTC	CASSAGPLTSGQETQYF
-	-	TRBJ2-4	TRBV5-1	TGCGCCAGCAGCTTCACAGCCTCGAAAAACATTCAGTACTTC	CASSFTASKNIQYF
-	-	TRBJ2-5	TRBV4-1	TGCGCCAGCAGCCAAGGAACAGACCTGCAAGAGACCCAGTACTTC	CASSQGTDLQETQYF
-	-	TRBJ1-1	TRBV15	TGTGCCACCAGCCTAGGTCGGGGGGGCTCGGACACTGAAGCTTTCTTT	CATSLGRGGSDTEAFF
TRBD1	-	TRBJ2-1	TRBV7-6	TGTGCCAGCAGCCTATCATCGGGACAGCGGCTCTACAATGAGCAGTTCTTC	CASSLSSGQRLYNEQFF
TRBD1	-	TRBJ2-7	TRBV11-3	TGTGCCAGCAGCGTGACAGGGGGATACGAGCAGTACTTC	CASSVTGGYEQYF
-	-	TRBJ2-7	TRBV18	TGTGCCAGCTCACCGAGCCCCGGAAACAGTGAGGGCTACGAGCAGTACTTC	CASSPSPGNSEGYEQYF
TRBD2	-	TRBJ2-7	TRBV7-9	TGTGCCAGCAGCCGTGGGGGGACGCCTAGCGGGCCCTCCTACGAGCAGTACTTC	CASSRGGTPSGPSYEQYF
-	-	TRBJ2-1	TRBV5-1	TGCGCCAGCAGCTTGTATGATGAGCAGTTCTTC	CASSLYDEQFF
-	once	TRBJ2-1	TRBV6-5	TGTGCCAGCAGTTACTCGCTCGAGGGCAACAATGAGCAGTTCTTC	CASSYSLEGNNEQFF
TRBD1	-	TRBJ1-1	TRBV7-9	TGTGCCAGCAGCGAAAAACGGACAGGGAACACTGAAGCTTTCTTT	CASSEKRTGNTEAFF
-	-	TRBJ2-2	TRBV29-1	TGCAGCGCCTCATCAACCCGAGGGGGGGGCGAACACCGGCAGGGGACCGGGGAGCTGTTTTTT	CSASSTRGGGEHRQGTGELFF
TRBD1	-	TRBJ2-1	TRBV30	TGTGCCTGGACGGCAGGGGGAATACTCTCCTACAATGAGCAGTTCTTC	CAWTAGGILSYNEQFF
TRBD1	-	TRBJ2-3	TRBV9	TGTGCCAGCAGCTTAACCGGGACAGGGGCCACTATAAGCACAGATACGCAGTATTTT	CASSLTGTGATISTDTQYF
-	few	TRBJ2-2	TRBV5-6	TGTGCCAGCAGCCCGTACAGGGCCCCTACGTGGGGGGAGCTGTTTTTT	CASSPYRAPTWGELFF
TRBD1	-	TRBJ2-3	TRBV4-2	TGTGCCAGCAGCCAAGACAGGGGGCGGGATACGCAGTATTTT	CASSQDRGRDTQYF
TRBD1	-	TRBJ2-5	TRBV7-9	TGTGCCAGCAGCTTTAGGACAGGGAGTATTCAGAAGACCCAGTACTTC	CASSFRTGSIQKTQYF
TRBD2	-	TRBJ2-7	TRBV19	TGTGCCAGTAGTATTCCGGGAGGAAATTCCTACGAGCAGTACTTC	CASSIPGGNSYEQYF
-	-	TRBJ2-3	TRBV19	TGTGCCAGTAGTATAGATCCCCTCGGGCTCGGAGGGGATACGCAGTATTTT	CASSIDPLGLGGDTQYF
TRBD2	once	TRBJ2-3	TRBV19	TGTGCCAGTAGTATAGGGAAGCGGGGACTCACAGATACGCAGTATTTT	CASSIGKRGLTDTQYF
-	-	TRBJ2-7	TRBV4-1	TGCGCCAGCAGCCTTTACCCCCCCGGAGGACTCTCCTACGAGCAGTACTTC	CASSLYPPGGLSYEQYF
-	-	TRBJ1-2	TRBV3-1/TRBV3-2	TGTGCCAGCAGCCGAGGGACTCGTACTAACTATGGCTACACCTTC	CASSRGTRTNYGYTF
-	-	TRBJ2-3	TRBV4-3	TGCGCCAGCAGCCAAGGCCGGGCGGGGCTCACAGATACGCAGTATTTT	CASSQGRAGLTDTQYF
TRBD1	few	TRBJ1-4	TRBV10-3	TGTGCCATTAGGCGGGGGACAGGGGAAAATGAAAAACTGTTTTTT	CAIRRGTGENEKLFF
TRBD1	-	TRBJ1-2	TRBV30	TGTGCCCTGTGGGGACAGCCAAATCCTAACTATGGCTACACCTTC	CALWGQPNPNYGYTF
TRBD1	few	TRBJ1-1	TRBV4-2	TGTGCCAGCAGCCAAGACTCCCGGGACAGGAACACTGAAGCTTTCTTT	CASSQDSRDRNTEAFF
-	-	TRBJ2-1	TRBV20-1	TGCAGCGGGGGCTCCTACAATGAGCAGTTCTTC	CSGGSYNEQFF
-	once	TRBJ2-3	TRBV2	TGTGCCTCCCGGGTGGCGGGAACCACAGATACGCAGTATTTT	CASRVAGTTDTQYF
-	-	TRBJ1-2	TRBV6-5	TGTGCCAGCAGCCGCATCCCCACTTGGGGGCATGGCTACACCTTC	CASSRIPTWGHGYTF
-	-	TRBJ2-7	TRBV7-2	TGTGCCAGCAGCTTAGAATCCTCGCAGGGGGGGTACTTC	CASSLESSQGGYF
TRBD2	-	TRBJ2-3	TRBV19	TGTGCCAGTGAGCGGGGCCCAGGGTATACGCAGTATTTT	CASERGPGYTQYF
-	-	TRBJ2-5	TRBV30	TGTGCCTGGAGTGGCGGGCTAGCGCGGCAAGAGACCCAGTACTTC	CAWSGGLARQETQYF
TRBD1	-	TRBJ2-7	TRBV19	TGTGCCACTGTCGTAAGGACAGGGCTATCCTACGAGCAGTACTTC	CATVVRTGLSYEQYF
TRBD2	once	TRBJ2-5	TRBV11-3	TGTGCCAGCAGCTTAGCGACCCCTAGCGGGGGGGAAGAGACCCAGTACTTC	CASSLATPSGGEETQYF
-	-	TRBJ2-1	TRBV11-2	TGTGCCAGCAGCCGCGGGGATCCCTACAATGAGCAGTTCTTC	CASSRGDPYNEQFF
TRBD1	-	TRBJ2-3	TRBV28	TGTGCCAGCAGTGAACTTGGGGGAGAGGGACAGACAGATACGCAGTATTTT	CASSELGGEGQTDTQYF
-	-	TRBJ1-4	TRBV6-1	TGTGCCAGCAGTGAAGGTCTCCTGCTACCTGAAAAACTGTTTTTT	CASSEGLLLPEKLFF
TRBD1	few	TRBJ2-7	TRBV9	TGTGCCAGCAGCGTGCAGGGGGTGAAAGAGCAGTACTTC	CASSVQGVKEQYF
-	-	TRBJ1-1	TRBV10-1	TGCGCCAGCAGTAACCGAGAGGGCCCGAACACTGAAGCTTTCTTT	CASSNREGPNTEAFF
TRBD2	-	TRBJ2-7	TRBV9	TGTGCCAGCAGCGTTAGCGGGAATGGCAACGAGCAGTACTTC	CASSVSGNGNEQYF
TRBD1	-	TRBJ2-2	TRBV10-3	TGTGCCATCAGGTCCGGGACAGGGAACACCGGGGAGCTGTTTTTT	CAIRSGTGNTGELFF
-	few	TRBJ1-1	TRBV2	TGTGCCAGCAGTGTTCGGCCAGGCCGCATGAACACTGAAGCTTTCTTT	CASSVRPGRMNTEAFF
TRBD1	-	TRBJ2-2	TRBV7-9	TGTGCCAGCAGCCCCATAGCACAGGGGGCGATGCCCGGGGAGCTGTTTTTT	CASSPIAQGAMPGELFF
-	-	TRBJ2-1	TRBV7-9	TGTGCCAGCAACCCGGCTAGCTCCAATGAGCAGTTCTTC	CASNPASSNEQFF
TRBD1	-	TRBJ2-1	TRBV4-1	TGCGCCAGCAGCCAAGATGGTTCAGGACAGGGACCCTACAATGAGCAGTTCTTC	CASSQDGSGQGPYNEQFF
TRBD1	-	TRBJ1-2	TRBV15	TGTGCCACCAGCAGAGATAACGTGGACAGGGCGGATGGCTACACCTTC	CATSRDNVDRADGYTF
-	many	TRBJ2-2	TRBV6-5	TGTGCCAGCAGTTCATCCCTGGAGACCACCGGGGAGCTGTTTTTT	CASSSSLETTGELFF